This entry concerns a single T cell receptor beta chain. What it recognizes is unknown. The data were obtained in a study of chemoradiotherapy in HPV16-positive cancers. Study context: Candidate HPV-specific clones and shared TCR motifs came from a couple of HPV16-positive patients. Findings of the study overall: Functional assays defining HPV-specific T cells used only two HPV16-positive patients. Candidate HPV-specific clones and E7-related TCR motifs grew in tumor during treatment.

The ends were cut back, 7 bases at V and 0 bases at J, with 12 bases in the middle. This CDR3 region has 14 residues. In germline, CDR1 is MNHNY, CDR2 SVGAGI (reference sequence). Clones were sequenced by immunoSEQ multiplex PCR, and TCRdb holds only the in-frame ones, with some missing. The table includes about 12,000 clones, roughly three quarters detected once. Sample collection occurred from a patient who underwent chemoradiotherapy. The V gene is TRBV6-6, the J gene TRBJ1-1, with no clear D. The sequence derives from a human donor with HPV-associated anogenital cancer. The CDR3 is CASNFLLMNTEAFF. The DNA of the CDR3 is TGTGCCAGCAACTTCCTTCTCATGAACACTGAAGCTTTCTTT.